The rows below give T cell receptor beta chains drawn from one sample of a study of blood T cell repertoires in COVID-19. TCRdb keeps only in-frame clones here, not all; method: immunoSEQ multiplex PCR. The top ten hold 15% to 20% of the sample, which has 150,000 to 200,000 clones, around 77% seen once. Material for sequencing was peripheral blood. These receptors were obtained from a man aged 60-69 years with active or convalescent COVID-19. Both conserved end residues are part of each CDR3. The D gene is left open where the match is weak. Clone size is not always given. Where it is, it says once, few, many or a class for expanded clones.

clone size | J gene | D gene | V gene | CDR3 length | CDR3 DNA | CDR3 protein
NA | TRBJ1-5 | NA | TRBV28 | 17 | TGTGCCAGCAGGCAACTACAGGGAGAGGCCTTTAATCAGCCCCAGCATTTT | CASRQLQGEAFNQPQHF
NA | TRBJ2-2 | TRBD2 | TRBV28 | 16 | TGTGCCAGCAGTTCCCGACTAGCGGGAGCGTCCGGGGAGCTGTTTTTT | CASSSRLAGASGELFF
NA | TRBJ2-7 | TRBD2 | TRBV18 | 16 | TGTGCCAGCTCACTGGTGGCCGCGGGGGGCGCCTACGAGCAGTACTTC | CASSLVAAGGAYEQYF
NA | TRBJ1-1 | NA | TRBV12-3/TRBV12-4 | 13 | TGTGCCAGCAGTTCGACAGGGAACACTGAAGCTTTCTTT | CASSSTGNTEAFF
few | TRBJ1-6 | NA | TRBV28 | 14 | TGTGCCAGCAGTTCCCCGGCGGAGCGCTCACCCCTCCACTTT | CASSSPAERSPLHF
NA | TRBJ2-1 | TRBD2 | TRBV3-1/TRBV3-2 | 14 | TGTGCCAGCAGCCAAGGCCCTAGCGGGCTAGAGCAGTTCTTC | CASSQGPSGLEQFF
NA | TRBJ2-7 | TRBD2 | TRBV5-1 | 15 | TGCGCCAGCAGCTTCGGGACTAGCGGGAGCTACGAGCAGTACTTC | CASSFGTSGSYEQYF
few | TRBJ2-7 | NA | TRBV5-1 | 15 | TGCGCCAGCACGGAAGCACAGGGATGGGAGAGCGAGCAGTACTTC | CASTEAQGWESEQYF
NA | TRBJ1-6 | TRBD1 | TRBV11-2 | 14 | TGTGCCAGCAGCTTAGGGACAGGGCATTCACCCCTCCACTTT | CASSLGTGHSPLHF
once | TRBJ2-2 | TRBD1 | TRBV2 | 14 | TGTGCCAGCAGTGGACAGGGGGGCTGGGGGGAGCTGTTTTTT | CASSGQGGWGELFF
NA | TRBJ1-5 | NA | TRBV19 | 15 | TGTGCCAGTAATAATGATCGGGGGACCAATCAGCCCCAGCATTTT | CASNNDRGTNQPQHF
NA | TRBJ2-1 | NA | TRBV5-6 | 15 | TGTGCCAGCAGCTTGGTCATAACAGGTTACAATGAGCAGTTCTTC | CASSLVITGYNEQFF
NA | TRBJ2-7 | TRBD1 | TRBV5-1 | 14 | TGCGCCAGCAGCGAACAGGGGGTTACCTACGAGCAGTACTTC | CASSEQGVTYEQYF
few | TRBJ2-3 | TRBD2 | TRBV10-3 | 11 | TGTGCCATCATGGGGGGGGATACGCAGTATTTT | CAIMGGDTQYF
NA | TRBJ1-1 | TRBD1 | TRBV3-1/TRBV3-2 | 17 | TGTGCCAGCAGCCAAGATTTAACATTGTGGGGACAGGGCAGGGCTTTCTTT | CASSQDLTLWGQGRAFF
NA | TRBJ2-6 | TRBD1 | TRBV7-9 | 17 | TGTGCCAGCAGCCCTCGAGGGGGCGAGTCCGGGGCCAACGTCCTGACTTTC | CASSPRGGESGANVLTF
NA | TRBJ1-5 | TRBD1 | TRBV24-1 | 14 | TGTGCCACCAGTGTGGGACAGAGCAATCAGCCCCAGCATTTT | CATSVGQSNQPQHF
NA | TRBJ2-1 | NA | TRBV12-3/TRBV12-4 | 11 | TGTGCCAGCAGTTCGCAGTATGAGCAGTTCTTC | CASSSQYEQFF
NA | TRBJ2-1 | TRBD2 | TRBV15 | 15 | TGTGCCACCAGCAGAGTTAGCGGGAGTTACAATGAGCAGTTCTTC | CATSRVSGSYNEQFF
NA | TRBJ2-7 | TRBD2 | TRBV11-1 | 17 | TGTGCCAGCAGCTTAGCGCGGGCTAGCGGGAGCGTCTACGAGCAGTACTTC | CASSLARASGSVYEQYF
NA | TRBJ1-1 | NA | TRBV6-5 | 13 | TGTGCCAGCAGGTTGACGGGGGACTTTGAAGCTTTCTTT | CASRLTGDFEAFF
NA | TRBJ2-1 | TRBD2 | TRBV5-1 | 15 | TGCGCCAGCAGCTTGATGTTGGAAGCGGGGGCGGGAGAGTTCTTC | CASSLMLEAGAGEFF
NA | TRBJ2-7 | NA | TRBV15 | 10 | TGTGCCACCGCGACCTACGAGCAGTACTTC | CATATYEQYF
NA | TRBJ2-5 | TRBD1 | TRBV6-4 | 16 | TGTGCCAGCACCCCCCGAGGGGACAGGGAAAGTGAGACCCAGTACTTC | CASTPRGDRESETQYF
NA | TRBJ1-1 | TRBD1 | TRBV4-2 | 16 | TGTGCCAGCAGCCAAGATGCGGGACAGCGGGGGACGAGTGCTTTCTTT | CASSQDAGQRGTSAFF
NA | TRBJ1-6 | TRBD1 | TRBV7-9 | 16 | TGTGCCAGCAGTCACAGGGGTCTCTCCTATAATTCACCCCTCCACTTT | CASSHRGLSYNSPLHF
few | TRBJ1-1 | NA | TRBV6-5 | 13 | TGTGCCAGCAGAGGTTACAGGGCGACTGAAGCTTTCTTT | CASRGYRATEAFF
once | TRBJ1-1 | NA | TRBV7-8 | 15 | TGTGCCAGCAGCTTTAACCAGGGGTGGAACACTGAAGCTTTCTTT | CASSFNQGWNTEAFF
NA | TRBJ2-5 | NA | TRBV24-1 | 11 | TGTGCCACCAGTGATGCGGGGACCCAGTACTTC | CATSDAGTQYF
NA | TRBJ2-1 | NA | TRBV9 | 14 | TGTGCCAGCAGCGTAGCCCCTGGGGGCGGTGAGCAGTTCTTC | CASSVAPGGGEQFF
NA | TRBJ2-7 | TRBD1 | TRBV5-6 | 13 | TGTGCCAGCAGCTTCCGACAGGGCTACGAGCAGTACTTC | CASSFRQGYEQYF
NA | TRBJ1-1 | TRBD1 | TRBV28 | 13 | TGTGCCGCAAAGACAGGGCAGAACACTGAAGCTTTCTTT | CAAKTGQNTEAFF
NA | TRBJ1-1 | TRBD1 | TRBV29-1 | 12 | TGCAGCGGAGGGACAGGTAACACTGAAGCTTTCTTT | CSGGTGNTEAFF
NA | TRBJ1-1 | TRBD1 | TRBV5-5 | 15 | TGTGCCAGCAGCAACAGGGGGCGCGTGGACACTGAAGCTTTCTTT | CASSNRGRVDTEAFF
NA | TRBJ2-6 | TRBD2 | TRBV28 | 19 | TGTGCCAGCAGTTTCATGGGAGGGGCTCCAAGCTCTGGGGCCAACGTCCTGACTTTC | CASSFMGGAPSSGANVLTF
NA | TRBJ2-7 | NA | TRBV29-1 | 12 | TGCAGCGCCTCGGTTGGTCAATACGAGCAGTACTTC | CSASVGQYEQYF
few | TRBJ2-1 | TRBD2 | TRBV6-6 | 15 | TGTGCCAGCAGTTCGGGACTAGCGGGGTCCGTAGAACAGTTCTTC | CASSSGLAGSVEQFF
NA | TRBJ1-2 | TRBD1 | TRBV6-5 | 14 | TGTGCCAGCACCGACAGGGACGACAACTATGGCTACACCTTC | CASTDRDDNYGYTF
NA | TRBJ2-3 | TRBD2 | TRBV19 | 14 | TGTGCCAGTAGTGTTAGCGGGACCACAGATACGCAGTATTTT | CASSVSGTTDTQYF
NA | TRBJ1-3 | TRBD1 | TRBV7-2 | 17 | TGTGCCAGCAGCTTGGTCACCATTAAGGGGGCCGGAAACACCATATATTTT | CASSLVTIKGAGNTIYF
NA | TRBJ1-5 | NA | TRBV6-1 | 12 | TGTGCCAGCAGTGATAGGGGGAGGCCCCAGCATTTT | CASSDRGRPQHF
NA | TRBJ1-1 | TRBD1 | TRBV7-8 | 14 | TGTGCCAGCAGCTTCGGACAGGGGGCCGGAGAAGCTTTCTTT | CASSFGQGAGEAFF
NA | TRBJ2-7 | TRBD2 | TRBV3-1/TRBV3-2 | 16 | TGTGCCAGCAGCCAAGCGGGCGGCGGGAGGGAGGCCGAGCAGTACTTC | CASSQAGGGREAEQYF
once | TRBJ2-3 | NA | TRBV29-1 | 16 | TGCAGCGTTGAAGACCCGCAGCGGGTTCTCACAGATACGCAGTATTTT | CSVEDPQRVLTDTQYF
NA | TRBJ2-3 | NA | TRBV4-3 | 17 | TGCGCCAGCAGCCAGACTAAGGGGGTATTGGGCACAGATACGCAGTATTTT | CASSQTKGVLGTDTQYF
NA | TRBJ2-3 | TRBD1 | TRBV5-1 | 15 | TGCGCCAGCAGCCCGCAGGGGGCGCGGGCAGATACGCAGTATTTT | CASSPQGARADTQYF
once | TRBJ1-1 | NA | TRBV5-1 | 14 | TGCGCCAGCAGCTTGGACAGCCCGAACACTGAAGCTTTCTTT | CASSLDSPNTEAFF
NA | TRBJ2-1 | TRBD2 | TRBV3-1/TRBV3-2 | 17 | TGTGCCAGCAGCCAACGTCGAGGGACTAGCGTTTACAATGAGCAGTTCTTC | CASSQRRGTSVYNEQFF
NA | TRBJ1-2 | NA | TRBV12-3/TRBV12-4 | 13 | TGTGCCAGCAGTCCCCTCCAGGAGGAGGGCTACACCTTC | CASSPLQEEGYTF
NA | TRBJ2-1 | TRBD2 | TRBV4-2 | 17 | TGTGCCAGCAGCCAAGTTCGGTCTAGCGGGGGTCTAGGTGAGCAGTTCTTC | CASSQVRSSGGLGEQFF
NA | TRBJ2-1 | NA | TRBV27 | 15 | TGTGCCAGCAGCCTAACTCCGGTCTCCTACAATGAGCAGTTCTTC | CASSLTPVSYNEQFF
NA | TRBJ2-6 | NA | TRBV2 | 16 | TGTGCCAGCAGACGACAGTCGCTCTCTGGGGCCAACGTCCTGACTTTC | CASRRQSLSGANVLTF
NA | TRBJ2-3 | NA | TRBV6-2/TRBV6-3 | 13 | TGTGCCAGCAGTTACTCGGTAGAAGATACGCAGTATTTT | CASSYSVEDTQYF
few | TRBJ2-7 | NA | TRBV19 | 14 | TGTGCCAGTAGTCGGGGGGCGGCCGGCGGGAAGCAGTACTTC | CASSRGAAGGKQYF
NA | TRBJ2-2 | TRBD2 | TRBV30 | 14 | TGTGCCTGGACTGCGGGAGCGACCACCGGGGAGCTGTTTTTT | CAWTAGATTGELFF
NA | TRBJ1-2 | NA | TRBV28 | 13 | TGTGCCAGCAGTTTACCGGCCGCTAGGGGCTACACCTTC | CASSLPAARGYTF
NA | TRBJ2-5 | NA | TRBV3-1/TRBV3-2 | 17 | TGTGCCAGCAGCCCTCCCCCGGCGCTGGGGGGCCAAGAGACCCAGTACTTC | CASSPPPALGGQETQYF